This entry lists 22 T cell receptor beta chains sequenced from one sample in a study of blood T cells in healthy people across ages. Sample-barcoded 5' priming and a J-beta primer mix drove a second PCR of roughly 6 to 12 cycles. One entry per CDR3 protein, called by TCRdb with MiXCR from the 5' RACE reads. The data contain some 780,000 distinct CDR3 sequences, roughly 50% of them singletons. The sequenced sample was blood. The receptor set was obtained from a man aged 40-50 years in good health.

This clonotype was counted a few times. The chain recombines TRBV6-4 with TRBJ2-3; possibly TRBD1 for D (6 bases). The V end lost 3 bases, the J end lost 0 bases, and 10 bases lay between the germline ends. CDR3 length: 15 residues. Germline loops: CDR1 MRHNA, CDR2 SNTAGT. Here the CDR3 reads CASSEGGRSTDTQYF. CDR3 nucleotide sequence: TGTGCCAGCAGTGAAGGGGGACGGAGCACAGATACGCAGTATTTT.

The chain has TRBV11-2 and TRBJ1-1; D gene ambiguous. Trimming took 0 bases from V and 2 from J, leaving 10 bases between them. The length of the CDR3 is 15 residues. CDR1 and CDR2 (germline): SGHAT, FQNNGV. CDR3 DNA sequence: TGTGCCAGCAGCTTAGAACGTACAAGAAACACTGAAGCTTTCTTT. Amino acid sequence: CASSLERTRNTEAFF.

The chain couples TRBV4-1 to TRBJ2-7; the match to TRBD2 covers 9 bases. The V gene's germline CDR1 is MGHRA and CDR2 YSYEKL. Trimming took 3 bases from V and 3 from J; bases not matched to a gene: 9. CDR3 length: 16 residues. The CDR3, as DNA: TGCGCCAGCAGCCACCGCCTCAGCGGGAGGAACTACGAGCAGTACTTC. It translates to CASSHRLSGRNYEQYF.

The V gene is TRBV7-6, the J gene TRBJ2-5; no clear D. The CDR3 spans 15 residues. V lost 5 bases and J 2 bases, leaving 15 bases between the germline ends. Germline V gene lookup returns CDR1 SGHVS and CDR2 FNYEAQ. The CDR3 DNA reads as TGTGCCAGCAGCAAGGACGCACCCACACAAGAGACCCAGTACTTC. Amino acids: CASSKDAPTQETQYF.

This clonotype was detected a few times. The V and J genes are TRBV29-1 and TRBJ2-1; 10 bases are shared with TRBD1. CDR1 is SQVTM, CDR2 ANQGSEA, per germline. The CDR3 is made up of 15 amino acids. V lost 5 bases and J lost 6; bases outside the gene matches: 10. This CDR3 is CSVKTGGQMGNEQFF. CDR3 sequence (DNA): TGCAGCGTTAAGACAGGGGGCCAGATGGGCAATGAGCAGTTCTTC.

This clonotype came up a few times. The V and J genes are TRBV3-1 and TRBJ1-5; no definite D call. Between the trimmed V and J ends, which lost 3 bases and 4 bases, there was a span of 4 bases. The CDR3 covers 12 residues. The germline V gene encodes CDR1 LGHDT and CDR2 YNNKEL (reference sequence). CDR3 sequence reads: CASSHPNQPQHF. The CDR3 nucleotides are TGTGCCAGCAGCCACCCGAATCAGCCCCAGCATTTT.

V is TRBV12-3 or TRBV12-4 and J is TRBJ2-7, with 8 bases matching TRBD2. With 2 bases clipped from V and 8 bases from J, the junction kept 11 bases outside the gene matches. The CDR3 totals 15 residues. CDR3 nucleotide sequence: TGTGCCAGCAGTTTATCGGGGACTAGACCCTCCCAGCAGTACTTC. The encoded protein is CASSLSGTRPSQQYF.

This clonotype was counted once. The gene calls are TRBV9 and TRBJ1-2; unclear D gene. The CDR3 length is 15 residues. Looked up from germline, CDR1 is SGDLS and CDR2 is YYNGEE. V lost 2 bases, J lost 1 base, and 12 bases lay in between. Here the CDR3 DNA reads TGTGCCAGCAGCGTCGCAGCGGCTAGTAACTATGGCTACACCTTC. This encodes CASSVAAASNYGYTF.

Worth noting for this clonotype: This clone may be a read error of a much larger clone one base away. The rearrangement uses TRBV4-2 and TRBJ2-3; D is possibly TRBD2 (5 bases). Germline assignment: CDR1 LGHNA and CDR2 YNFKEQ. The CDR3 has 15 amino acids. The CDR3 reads CAGSQEGREGDTQYF. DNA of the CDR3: TGTGCCGGCAGCCAAGAGGGAAGAGAGGGAGATACGCAGTATTTT.

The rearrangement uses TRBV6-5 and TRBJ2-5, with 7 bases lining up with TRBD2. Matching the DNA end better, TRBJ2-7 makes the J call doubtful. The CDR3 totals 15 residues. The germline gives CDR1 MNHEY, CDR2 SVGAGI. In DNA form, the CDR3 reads TGTGCCAGCAGCCTTACCGCGGGACTAAACAACGAGCAGTACTTC. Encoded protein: CASSLTAGLNNEQYF.

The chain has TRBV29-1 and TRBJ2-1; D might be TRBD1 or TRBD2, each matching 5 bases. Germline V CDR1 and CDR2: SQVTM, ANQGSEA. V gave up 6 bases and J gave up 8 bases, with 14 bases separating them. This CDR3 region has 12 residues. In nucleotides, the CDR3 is TGCAGCGTCCGGGACCCGACGGATGAGCAGTTCTTC. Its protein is CSVRDPTDEQFF.

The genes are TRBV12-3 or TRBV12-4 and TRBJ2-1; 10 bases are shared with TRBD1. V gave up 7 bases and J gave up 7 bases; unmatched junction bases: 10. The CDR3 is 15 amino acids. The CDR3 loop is CASTYTGTGVNEQFF. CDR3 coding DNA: TGTGCCAGCACCTACACCGGGACAGGGGTTAATGAGCAGTTCTTC.

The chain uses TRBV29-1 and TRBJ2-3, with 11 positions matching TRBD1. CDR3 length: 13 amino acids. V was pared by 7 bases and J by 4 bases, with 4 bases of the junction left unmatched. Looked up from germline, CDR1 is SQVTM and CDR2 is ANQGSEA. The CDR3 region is CSEGQGVADTQYF. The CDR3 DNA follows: TGCAGCGAGGGACAGGGGGTTGCAGATACGCAGTATTTT.

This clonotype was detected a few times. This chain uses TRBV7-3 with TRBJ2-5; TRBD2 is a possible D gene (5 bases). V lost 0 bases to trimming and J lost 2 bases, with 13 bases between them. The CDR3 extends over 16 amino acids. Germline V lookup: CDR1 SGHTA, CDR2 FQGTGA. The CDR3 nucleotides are TGTGCCAGCAGCTTAACGGCTAGTTCGGGACAAGAGACCCAGTACTTC. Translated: CASSLTASSGQETQYF.

The CDR3 DNA sequence: TGTGCCAGCATCCTCAGGGGGGGCGACACTGAAGCTTTCTTT. This codes for CASILRGGDTEAFF. The rearrangement links TRBV7-9 to TRBJ1-1; 7 bases are shared with TRBD1. V shed 7 bases and J 3 bases; nucleotides not matched to a gene: 8. This CDR3 comprises 14 residues. Germline assignment: CDR1 SEHNR and CDR2 FQNEAQ (reference sequence).

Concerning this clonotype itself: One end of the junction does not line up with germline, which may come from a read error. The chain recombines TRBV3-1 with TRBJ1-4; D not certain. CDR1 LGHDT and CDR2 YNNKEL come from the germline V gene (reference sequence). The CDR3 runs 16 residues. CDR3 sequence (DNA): TGTGCCAGCAGCCAAATTCGGCCAGGAACTAATGAACAACTGTTTTTT. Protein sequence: CASSQIRPGTNEQLFF.

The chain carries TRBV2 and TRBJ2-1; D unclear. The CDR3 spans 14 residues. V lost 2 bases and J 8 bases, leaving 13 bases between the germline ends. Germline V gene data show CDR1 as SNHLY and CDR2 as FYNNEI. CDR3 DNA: TGTGCCAGCAGTGAATCCCTAGTTTCGTATGAGCAGTTCTTC. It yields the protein CASSESLVSYEQFF.

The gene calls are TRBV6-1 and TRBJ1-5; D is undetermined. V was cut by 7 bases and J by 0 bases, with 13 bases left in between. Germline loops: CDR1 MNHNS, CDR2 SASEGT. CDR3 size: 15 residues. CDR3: CASTGPNPSNQPQHF. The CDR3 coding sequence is TGTGCCAGCACAGGACCCAACCCTAGCAATCAGCCCCAGCATTTT.

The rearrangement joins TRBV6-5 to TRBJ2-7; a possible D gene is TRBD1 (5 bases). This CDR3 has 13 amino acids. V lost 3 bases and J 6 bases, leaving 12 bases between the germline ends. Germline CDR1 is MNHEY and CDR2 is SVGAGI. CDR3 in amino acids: CASSYGRVSEQYF. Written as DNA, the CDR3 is TGTGCCAGCAGTTATGGCAGGGTCTCCGAGCAGTACTTC.

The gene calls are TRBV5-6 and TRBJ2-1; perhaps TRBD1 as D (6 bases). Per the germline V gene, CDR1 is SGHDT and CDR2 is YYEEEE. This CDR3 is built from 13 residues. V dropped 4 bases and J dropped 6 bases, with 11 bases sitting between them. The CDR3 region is CASSTGQPNEQFF. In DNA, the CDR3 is TGTGCCAGCAGCACTGGACAGCCCAATGAGCAGTTCTTC.

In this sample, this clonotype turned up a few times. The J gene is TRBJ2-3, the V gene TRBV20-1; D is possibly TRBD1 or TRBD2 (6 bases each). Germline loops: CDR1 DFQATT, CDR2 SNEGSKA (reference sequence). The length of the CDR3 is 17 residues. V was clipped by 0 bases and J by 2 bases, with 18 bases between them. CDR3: CSARDMGASAYTDTQYF. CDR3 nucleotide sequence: TGCAGTGCTAGAGATATGGGGGCTAGCGCTTACACAGATACGCAGTATTTT.

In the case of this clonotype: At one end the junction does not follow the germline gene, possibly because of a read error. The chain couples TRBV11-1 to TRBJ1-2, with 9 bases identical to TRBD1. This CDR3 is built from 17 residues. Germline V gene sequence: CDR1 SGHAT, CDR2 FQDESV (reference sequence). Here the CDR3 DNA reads TGTGCCAACAGCTTGGCTCCGACAGGGGGTATTAACTATGGCTACACCTTC. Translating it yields CANSLAPTGGINYGYTF.